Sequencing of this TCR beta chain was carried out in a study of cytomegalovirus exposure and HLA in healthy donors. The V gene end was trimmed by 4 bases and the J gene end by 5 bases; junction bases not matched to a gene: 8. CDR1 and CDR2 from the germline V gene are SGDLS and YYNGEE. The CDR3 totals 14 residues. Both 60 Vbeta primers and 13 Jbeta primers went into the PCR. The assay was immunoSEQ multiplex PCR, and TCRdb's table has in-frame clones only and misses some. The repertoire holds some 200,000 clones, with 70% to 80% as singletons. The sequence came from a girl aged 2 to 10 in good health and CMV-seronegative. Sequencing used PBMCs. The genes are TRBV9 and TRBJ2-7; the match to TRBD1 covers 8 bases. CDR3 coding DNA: TGTGCCAGCAGCAGGACAGGGTCGTTCCACGAGCAGTACTTC. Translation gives CASSRTGSFHEQYF.